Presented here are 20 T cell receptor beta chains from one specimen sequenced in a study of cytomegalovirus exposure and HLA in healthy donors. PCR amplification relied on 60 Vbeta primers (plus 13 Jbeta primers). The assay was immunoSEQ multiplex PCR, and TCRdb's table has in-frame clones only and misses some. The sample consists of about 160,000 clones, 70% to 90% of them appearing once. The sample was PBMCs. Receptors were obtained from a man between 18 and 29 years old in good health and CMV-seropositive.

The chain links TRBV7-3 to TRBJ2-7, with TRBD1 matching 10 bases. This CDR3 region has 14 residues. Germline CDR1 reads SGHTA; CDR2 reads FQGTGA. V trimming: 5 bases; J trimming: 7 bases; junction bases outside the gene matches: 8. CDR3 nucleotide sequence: TGTGCCAGCAGCCCGCGACAGGGGGCGCTTGAGCAGTACTTC. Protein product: CASSPRQGALEQYF.

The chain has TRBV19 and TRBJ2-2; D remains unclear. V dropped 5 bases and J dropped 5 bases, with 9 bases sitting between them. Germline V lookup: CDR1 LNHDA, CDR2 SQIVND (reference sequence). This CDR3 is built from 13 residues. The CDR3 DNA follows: TGTGCCAGTAGTGGAACAGTGACCGGGGAGCTGTTTTTT. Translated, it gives CASSGTVTGELFF. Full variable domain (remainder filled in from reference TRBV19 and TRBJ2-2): DGGITQSPKYLFRKEGQNVTLSCEQNLNHDAMYWYRQDPGQGLRLIYYSQIVNDFQKGDIAEGYSVSREKKESFPLTVTSAQKNPTAFYLCASSGTVTGELFFGEGSRLTVL.

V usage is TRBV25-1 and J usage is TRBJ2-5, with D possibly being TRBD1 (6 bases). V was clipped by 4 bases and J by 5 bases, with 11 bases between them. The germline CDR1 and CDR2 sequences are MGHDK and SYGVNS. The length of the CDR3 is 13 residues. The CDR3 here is CASSVTGSETQYF. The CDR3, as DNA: TGTGCCAGCAGTGTGACAGGTTCGGAGACCCAGTACTTC.

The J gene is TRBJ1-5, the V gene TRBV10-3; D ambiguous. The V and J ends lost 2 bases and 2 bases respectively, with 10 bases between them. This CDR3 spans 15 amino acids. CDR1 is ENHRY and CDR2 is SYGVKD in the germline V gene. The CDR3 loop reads CAISEQEARNQPQHF. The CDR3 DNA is TGTGCCATCAGTGAGCAGGAGGCCCGCAATCAGCCCCAGCATTTT.

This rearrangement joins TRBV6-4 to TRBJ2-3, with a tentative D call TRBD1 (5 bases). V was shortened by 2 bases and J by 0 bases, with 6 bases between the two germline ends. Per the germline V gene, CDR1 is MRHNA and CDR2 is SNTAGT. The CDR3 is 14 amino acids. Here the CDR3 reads CASSDRGSTDTQYF. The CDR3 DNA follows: TGTGCCAGCAGTGACAGGGGTAGCACAGATACGCAGTATTTT.

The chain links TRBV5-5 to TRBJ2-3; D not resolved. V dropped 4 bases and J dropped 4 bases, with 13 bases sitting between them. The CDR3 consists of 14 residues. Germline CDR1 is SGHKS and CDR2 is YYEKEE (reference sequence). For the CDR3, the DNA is TGTGCCAGCAGCGGAAAGACGGAGCCAGATACGCAGTATTTT. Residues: CASSGKTEPDTQYF. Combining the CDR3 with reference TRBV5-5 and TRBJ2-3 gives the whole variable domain DAGVTQSPTHLIKTRGQQVTLRCSPISGHKSVSWYQQVLGQGPQFIFQYYEKEERGRGNFPDRFSARQFPNYSSELNVNALLLGDSALYLCASSGKTEPDTQYFGPGTRLTVL.

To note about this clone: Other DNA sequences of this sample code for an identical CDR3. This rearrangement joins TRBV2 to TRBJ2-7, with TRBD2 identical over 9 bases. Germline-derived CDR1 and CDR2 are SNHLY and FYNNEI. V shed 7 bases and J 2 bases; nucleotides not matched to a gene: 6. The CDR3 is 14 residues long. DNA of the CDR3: TGTGCCAGCAACCAGAGACTAGCGGCCTACGAGCAGTACTTC. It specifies CASNQRLAAYEQYF.

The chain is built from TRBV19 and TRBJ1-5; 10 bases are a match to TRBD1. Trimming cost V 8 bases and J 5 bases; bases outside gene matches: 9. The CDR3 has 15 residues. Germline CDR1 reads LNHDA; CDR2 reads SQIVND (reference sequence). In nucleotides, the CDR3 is TGTGCCAGTGCCTTCCGACAGGGGGCTTATCAGCCCCAGCATTTT. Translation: CASAFRQGAYQPQHF.

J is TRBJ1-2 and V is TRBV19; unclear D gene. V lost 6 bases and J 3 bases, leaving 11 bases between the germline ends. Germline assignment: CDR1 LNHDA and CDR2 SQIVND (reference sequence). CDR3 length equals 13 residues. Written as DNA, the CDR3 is TGTGCCAGTAGCCCGAGAGAGTACTATGGCTACACCTTC. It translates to CASSPREYYGYTF.

DNA of the CDR3: TGTGCCTGGATAGCAAACTATGGCTACACCTTC. Translation: CAWIANYGYTF. This chain connects TRBV30 to TRBJ1-2; no firm D call. V was cut by 4 bases and J by 2 bases, with 5 bases left in between. CDR1 and CDR2 from the germline V gene are GTSNPN and SVGIG (reference sequence). The CDR3 is 11 amino acids.

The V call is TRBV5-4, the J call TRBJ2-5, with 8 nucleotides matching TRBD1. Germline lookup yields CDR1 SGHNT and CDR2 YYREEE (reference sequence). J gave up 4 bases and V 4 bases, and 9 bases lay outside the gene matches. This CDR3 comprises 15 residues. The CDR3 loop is CASSARQGNLETQYF. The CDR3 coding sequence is TGTGCCAGCAGCGCAAGACAGGGGAATTTAGAGACCCAGTACTTC.

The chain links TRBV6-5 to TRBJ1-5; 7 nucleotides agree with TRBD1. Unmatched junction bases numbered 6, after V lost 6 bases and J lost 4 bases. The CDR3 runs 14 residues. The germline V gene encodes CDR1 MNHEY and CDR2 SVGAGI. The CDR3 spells CASRPTTGNQPQHF. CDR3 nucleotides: TGTGCCAGCAGACCCACGACAGGGAATCAGCCCCAGCATTTT.

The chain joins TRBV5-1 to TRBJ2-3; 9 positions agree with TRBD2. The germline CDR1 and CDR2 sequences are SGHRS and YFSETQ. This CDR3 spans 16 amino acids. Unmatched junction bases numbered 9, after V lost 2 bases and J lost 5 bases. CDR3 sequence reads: CASSLAGGLAQDTQYF. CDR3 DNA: TGCGCCAGCAGCTTAGCGGGGGGATTGGCACAAGATACGCAGTATTTT.

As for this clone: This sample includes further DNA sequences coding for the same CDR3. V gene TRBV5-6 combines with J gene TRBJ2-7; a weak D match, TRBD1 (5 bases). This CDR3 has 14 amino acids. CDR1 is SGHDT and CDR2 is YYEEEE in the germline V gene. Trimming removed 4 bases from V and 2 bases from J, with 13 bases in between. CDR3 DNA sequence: TGTGCCAGCAGCCCCGGGCAGGGCGCCTACGAGCAGTACTTC. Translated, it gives CASSPGQGAYEQYF.

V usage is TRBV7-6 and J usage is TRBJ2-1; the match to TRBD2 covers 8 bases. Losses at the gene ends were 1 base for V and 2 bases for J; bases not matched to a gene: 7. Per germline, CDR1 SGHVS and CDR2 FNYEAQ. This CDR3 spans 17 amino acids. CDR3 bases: TGTGCCAGCAGCTTAGTTGCAAGCGGGGGAGCCTACAATGAGCAGTTCTTC. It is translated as CASSLVASGGAYNEQFF.

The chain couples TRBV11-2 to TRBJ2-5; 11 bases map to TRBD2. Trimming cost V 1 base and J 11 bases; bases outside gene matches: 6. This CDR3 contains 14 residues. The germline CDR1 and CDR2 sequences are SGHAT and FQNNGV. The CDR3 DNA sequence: TGTGCCAGCAGCTTAGTGCTAGCGGGGGGTACACAGTACTTC. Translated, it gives CASSLVLAGGTQYF.

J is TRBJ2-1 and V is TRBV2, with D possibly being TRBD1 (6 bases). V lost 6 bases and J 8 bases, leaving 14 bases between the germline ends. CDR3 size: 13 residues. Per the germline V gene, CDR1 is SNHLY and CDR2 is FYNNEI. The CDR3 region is CASSPGQLYEQFF. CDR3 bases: TGTGCCAGCAGCCCGGGACAATTATATGAGCAGTTCTTC.

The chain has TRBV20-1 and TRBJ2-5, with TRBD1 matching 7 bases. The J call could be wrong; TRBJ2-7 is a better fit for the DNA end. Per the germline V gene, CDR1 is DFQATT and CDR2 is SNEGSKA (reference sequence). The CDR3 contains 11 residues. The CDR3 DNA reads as TGCAGTGCAGACAGGGCCTACGAGCAGTACTTC. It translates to CSADRAYEQYF.

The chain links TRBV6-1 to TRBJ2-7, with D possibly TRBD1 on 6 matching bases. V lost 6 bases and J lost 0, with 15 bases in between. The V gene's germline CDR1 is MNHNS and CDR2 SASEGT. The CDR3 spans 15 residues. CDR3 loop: CASSGFWDNSYEQYF. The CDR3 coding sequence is TGTGCCAGCAGCGGGTTCTGGGACAACTCCTACGAGCAGTACTTC.

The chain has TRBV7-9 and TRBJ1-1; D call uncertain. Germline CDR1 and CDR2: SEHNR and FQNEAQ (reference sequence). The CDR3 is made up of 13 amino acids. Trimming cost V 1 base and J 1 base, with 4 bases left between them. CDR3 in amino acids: CASSLGANTEAFF. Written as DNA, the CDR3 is TGTGCCAGCAGCTTAGGAGCGAACACTGAAGCTTTCTTT.